The 14 T cell receptor beta chains below were found in one sample sequenced in a study of CD8 T cells in Susac syndrome. Random hexamers served to reverse transcribe about 0.5 to 1 ug RNA. A single record per CDR3 protein comes from TCRdb applying MiXCR to the immunoSEQ multiplex PCR reads. Of about 81,000 distinct CDR3 sequences listed, nearly 95% are singletons. Input material: CD8+ T cells from PBMCs. These receptor sequences come from a human donor with Susac syndrome.

This clonotype occurred once. The chain couples TRBV15 to TRBJ2-1; 11 bases are a match to TRBD2. V lost 3 bases, J lost 5 bases, and 9 bases stayed unmatched. In germline, CDR1 is LNHNV, CDR2 YYDKDF (reference sequence). The CDR3 runs to 17 residues. The CDR3 coding sequence is TGTGCCACCAGCAGTGTCGGGGGGACTAGCGGACACAATGAGCAGTTCTTC. As protein: CATSSVGGTSGHNEQFF.

This rearrangement joins TRBV14 to TRBJ2-7; no clear D gene. This CDR3 is built from 13 residues. V was clipped by 4 bases and J by 2 bases, with 9 bases between them. Germline-derived CDR1 and CDR2 are SGHDN and FVKESK. CDR3 in DNA: TGTGCCAGCAGCCGCGGTGACCCCTACGAGCAGTACTTC. Encoded protein: CASSRGDPYEQYF.

This chain uses TRBV4-2 with TRBJ2-1; D is uncertain. Germline V gives CDR1 LGHNA, CDR2 YNFKEQ. V lost 0 bases and J lost 0, with 6 bases in between. This CDR3 contains 15 residues. CDR3: CASSQDWDSYNEQFF. The CDR3 region has the DNA TGTGCCAGCAGCCAAGACTGGGACTCCTACAATGAGCAGTTCTTC.

The J gene is TRBJ2-4, the V gene TRBV13; 8 positions agree with TRBD2. There are 14 residues in the CDR3. Per the germline V gene, CDR1 is PRHDT and CDR2 is FYEKMQ (reference sequence). The J segment lost 7 bases and the V segment lost 6 bases, leaving 8 bases of the junction unmatched. The CDR3 sequence is CASRSAGEGNIQYF. The CDR3 nucleotides are TGTGCCAGCAGGTCAGCGGGAGAGGGGAACATTCAGTACTTC.

The chain couples TRBV15 to TRBJ2-1, with TRBD2 matching 7 bases. V trimming: 7 bases; J trimming: 4 bases; junction bases outside the gene matches: 10. The CDR3 length is 15 residues. Per germline, CDR1 LNHNV and CDR2 YYDKDF (reference sequence). CDR3 coding DNA: TGTGCCACCACAGGCGGGAGAGTTCAGTACAATGAGCAGTTCTTC. Translating gives CATTGGRVQYNEQFF.

The chain uses TRBV4-2 and TRBJ2-1; 8 nucleotides agree with TRBD2. Germline CDR1 reads LGHNA; CDR2 reads YNFKEQ. The trim removed 3 bases at V and 0 bases at J, leaving 7 bases unmatched. This CDR3 has 17 amino acids. Here the CDR3 DNA reads TGTGCCAGCAGCCACCTGCCGGGGGGGGACTCCTACAATGAGCAGTTCTTC. Encoded protein: CASSHLPGGDSYNEQFF.

The rearrangement uses TRBV5-1 and TRBJ2-2, with D possibly being TRBD2 (5 bases). Germline V CDR1 and CDR2: SGHRS, YFSETQ. The CDR3 extends over 17 amino acids. V was pared by 6 bases and J by 1 base, with 19 bases between. The CDR3 sequence: CASTPTDGSQNTGELFF. CDR3 sequence (DNA): TGCGCCAGCACCCCTACAGATGGGAGCCAGAACACCGGGGAGCTGTTTTTT.

J is TRBJ2-5 and V is TRBV7-3; TRBD1 is a possible D gene (6 bases). Germline values: CDR1 SGHTA, CDR2 FQGTGA. Trimming removed 5 bases at V and 3 bases at J, with 25 bases between. There are 18 residues in the CDR3. The CDR3 region is CASSPSPFVGDKKETQYF. CDR3 bases: TGTGCCAGCAGCCCCTCGCCGTTTGTAGGGGACAAGAAAGAGACCCAGTACTTC.

V is TRBV27 and J is TRBJ2-1; TRBD2 matches at 13 bases. Germline loops: CDR1 MNHEY, CDR2 SMNVEV (reference sequence). This CDR3 region has 14 residues. Unmatched junction bases numbered 9, after V lost 5 bases and J lost 14 bases. In DNA form, the CDR3 reads TGTGCCAGCAGTCCACGGACTAGCGGGAGTAGCGAGTTCTTC. Translating it yields CASSPRTSGSSEFF.

This rearrangement joins TRBV27 to TRBJ2-7; possibly TRBD2 for D (7 bases). The CDR3 has 11 amino acids. CDR1 and CDR2 (germline): MNHEY, SMNVEV (reference sequence). V gave up 8 bases and J gave up 6 bases, with 11 bases separating them. The chain's CDR3 is CASVGGPEQYF. The DNA of the CDR3 is TGTGCCAGCGTCGGGGGGCCCGAGCAGTACTTC.

The V and J genes are TRBV30 and TRBJ2-7; D might be TRBD2 (6 bases). CDR3 size: 15 residues. Germline CDR1 GTSNPN, CDR2 SVGIG (reference sequence). V dropped 1 base and J dropped 2 bases, with 15 bases sitting between them. Here the CDR3 DNA reads TGTGCCTGGAGTGGCCTACCAAGGACTACCTACGAGCAGTACTTC. Protein sequence: CAWSGLPRTTYEQYF.

The genes are TRBV14 and TRBJ2-1; D is perhaps TRBD2 (5 bases). In germline, CDR1 is SGHDN, CDR2 FVKESK. V lost 5 bases and J 2 bases, leaving 13 bases between the germline ends. The CDR3 sequence is 15 residues long. The CDR3 coding sequence is TGTGCCAGCAGCACGACAACCGGGGCCTACAATGAGCAGTTCTTC. This sequence encodes CASSTTTGAYNEQFF.

The rearrangement joins TRBV7-9 to TRBJ2-1; 9 bases line up with TRBD2. The CDR3 totals 16 residues. Germline V gene data show CDR1 as SEHNR and CDR2 as FQNEAQ (reference sequence). V shed 0 bases, J shed 1 base, and the junction held 1 base outside the gene matches. CDR3 amino acids: CASSLAREGSYNEQFF. DNA of the CDR3: TGTGCCAGCAGCTTAGCGCGGGAGGGTTCCTACAATGAGCAGTTCTTC. Together with reference TRBV7-9 and TRBJ2-1, the CDR3 gives the full variable domain: DTGVSQNPRHKITKRGQNVTFRCDPISEHNRLYWYRQTLGQGPEFLTYFQNEAQLEKSRLLSDRFSAERPKGSFSTLEIQRTEQGDSAMYLCASSLAREGSYNEQFFGPGTRLTVL.

The J gene is TRBJ2-3, the V gene TRBV5-4; TRBD2 matches 7 bases. Germline V gene sequence: CDR1 SGHNT, CDR2 YYREEE (reference sequence). V was pared by 5 bases and J by 2 bases, with 8 bases of the junction left unmatched. The CDR3 runs to 15 residues. This CDR3 is CASSQPSGYTDTQYF. CDR3 in DNA: TGTGCCAGCAGTCAACCTAGCGGCTACACAGATACGCAGTATTTT.